The 3 T cell receptor beta chains below all came from one sample that was sequenced in a study of cytomegalovirus exposure and HLA in healthy donors (dated by TCRdb to 2016 to 2017). Libraries came from the immunoSEQ multiplex PCR assay. The multiplex PCR relied on a mix of 60 forward primers for TCR Vbeta segments and 13 reverse primers for TCR Jbeta segments. The source is immuneACCESS, and TCRdb retained only in-frame sequences with V and J called. Part of the clones is not carried over; for the studies checked, unresolved V genes explain less than half of this, and the remainder is unexplained. The sample yields some 200,000 clones; about 74% were counted once. Together, the top ten hold around 15% of the sample. The sequenced sample consisted of PBMCs. The receptors were gathered from a man aged 40-50 years in good health and CMV-seronegative.

As DNA, the CDR3 is TGTGCCAGCAGTTATAGGGGCTTGAACACTGAAGCTTTCTTT. Amino acid sequence: CASSYRGLNTEAFF. The chain joins TRBV6-5 to TRBJ1-1, with a possible D match to TRBD1 (5 bases). Trimming stripped 3 bases from V and 0 bases from J, with 8 bases between. This CDR3 is built from 14 residues. Germline CDR1 MNHEY, CDR2 SVGAGI.

The chain recombines TRBV28 with TRBJ1-5; a weak D match, TRBD1 (5 bases). V was trimmed by 5 bases and J by 0 bases, leaving 14 bases between them. The length of the CDR3 is 16 residues. Looked up from germline, CDR1 is MDHEN and CDR2 is SYDVKM. CDR3 in DNA: TGTGCCAGCAGTGCAAACAGGTGGAATAGCAATCAGCCCCAGCATTTT. As protein: CASSANRWNSNQPQHF. The variable domain in full, completed from reference TRBV28 and TRBJ1-5, reads DVKVTQSSRYLVKRTGEKVFLECVQDMDHENMFWYRQDPGLGLRLIYFSYDVKMKEKGDIPEGYSVSREKKERFSLILESASTNQTSMYLCASSANRWNSNQPQHFGDGTRLSIL.

V is TRBV9 and J is TRBJ2-2, with 7 bases fitting TRBD1. CDR3 length equals 14 residues. The V segment lost 4 bases and the J segment 9 bases; nucleotides outside the gene matches: 9. Per germline, CDR1 SGDLS and CDR2 YYNGEE. The CDR3 reads CASSPQTGIRELFF. In DNA form, the CDR3 reads TGTGCCAGCAGCCCCCAGACAGGGATCCGGGAGCTGTTTTTT. The complete variable domain, with remaining parts taken from reference TRBV9 and TRBJ2-2, reads DSGVTQTPKHLITATGQRVTLRCSPRSGDLSVYWYQQSLDQGLQFLIQYYNGEERAKGNILERFSAQQFPDLHSELNLSSLELGDSALYFCASSPQTGIRELFFGEGSRLTVL.